One and the same sample provided the 3 T cell receptor beta chains below, sequenced in a study of CD8 T cells in Susac syndrome. It was with random hexamers that roughly 0.5 to 1 ug RNA was reverse transcribed. TCRdb redid the calling of the immunoSEQ multiplex PCR reads with MiXCR, one entry per CDR3 protein. The sample carries roughly 300,000 distinct CDR3 sequences, 85% recorded once. Sequencing used CD8+ T cells from PBMCs. The receptors were sampled from a human donor with multiple sclerosis.

The CDR3 is CASSSDFRDEQFF. CDR3 sequence (DNA): TGTGCCAGCAGCTCAGACTTTCGGGATGAGCAGTTCTTC. V gene TRBV9 combines with J gene TRBJ2-1; D remains ambiguous. The CDR3 is 13 residues long. V lost 4 bases, J lost 8 bases, and 13 bases lay in between. CDR1 SGDLS and CDR2 YYNGEE come from the germline V gene.

V and J are TRBV18 and TRBJ2-7; 9 bases are a match to TRBD1. CDR1 and CDR2 (germline): KGHSH, LQKENI. The CDR3 has 15 residues. V dropped 1 base and J dropped 3; count of bases not matched to a gene: 4. The CDR3 nucleotides are TGTGCCAGCTCACCACGGGGACAGGGTCTCTACGAGCAGTACTTC. It yields the protein CASSPRGQGLYEQYF.

The V call is TRBV7-9, the J call TRBJ2-2; 13 bases fit TRBD2. Germline V gene sequence: CDR1 SEHNR, CDR2 FQNEAQ (reference sequence). This CDR3 has 18 residues. The V segment lost 5 bases and the J segment 0 bases; nucleotides outside the gene matches: 6. In DNA, the CDR3 is TGTGCCAGCAGCCCCGGGACTAGCGGGGACGCGAACACCGGGGAGCTGTTTTTT. Encoded protein: CASSPGTSGDANTGELFF. The full variable domain, completed using reference TRBV7-9 and TRBJ2-2, is DTGVSQNPRHKITKRGQNVTFRCDPISEHNRLYWYRQTLGQGPEFLTYFQNEAQLEKSRLLSDRFSAERPKGSFSTLEIQRTEQGDSAMYLCASSPGTSGDANTGELFFGEGSRLTVL.